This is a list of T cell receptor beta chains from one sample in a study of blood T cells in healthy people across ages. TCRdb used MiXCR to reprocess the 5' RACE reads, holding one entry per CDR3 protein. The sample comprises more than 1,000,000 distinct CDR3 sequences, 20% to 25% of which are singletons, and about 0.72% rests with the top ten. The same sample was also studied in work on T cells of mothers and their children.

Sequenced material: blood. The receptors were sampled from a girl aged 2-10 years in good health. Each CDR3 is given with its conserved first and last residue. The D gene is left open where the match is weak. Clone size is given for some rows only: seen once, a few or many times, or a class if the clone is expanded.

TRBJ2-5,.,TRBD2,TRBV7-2,CASSLPLAGEQYF,TGTGCCAGCAGCCTCCCGTTGGCGGGGGAGCAGTACTTC
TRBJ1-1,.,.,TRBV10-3,CAIRIQGWNTEAFF,TGTGCCATCAGGATACAGGGATGGAACACTGAAGCTTTCTTT
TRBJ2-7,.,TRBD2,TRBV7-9,CASSLSSQTSGSLYEQYF,TGTGCCAGCAGCTTAAGTAGTCAGACTAGCGGGAGTCTCTACGAGCAGTACTTC
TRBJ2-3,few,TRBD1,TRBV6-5,CASSYDDRVKATQYF,TGTGCCAGCAGTTACGACGACAGGGTAAAAGCTACGCAGTATTTT
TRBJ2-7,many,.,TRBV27,CASSPGDSYEQYF,TGTGCCAGCAGCCCAGGGGACTCCTACGAGCAGTACTTC
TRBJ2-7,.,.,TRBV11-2,CASKGWSYEQYF,TGTGCCAGCAAGGGGTGGTCCTACGAGCAGTACTTC
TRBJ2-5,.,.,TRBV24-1,CATSDHGEIQYF,TGTGCCACCAGTGACCACGGGGAGATCCAGTACTTC
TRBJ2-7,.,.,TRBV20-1,CSARLGRDEQYF,TGCAGTGCTAGATTGGGCAGGGACGAGCAGTACTTC
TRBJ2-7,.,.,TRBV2,CASAETDYEQYF,TGTGCCAGCGCCGAAACGGATTACGAGCAGTACTTC
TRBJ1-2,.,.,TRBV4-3,CASSQDNSIYYGYTF,TGCGCCAGCAGCCAAGATAACAGTATATACTATGGCTACACCTTC
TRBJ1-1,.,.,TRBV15,CATSTHQGGSTEAFF,TGTGCCACCAGCACTCACCAGGGTGGGTCCACTGAAGCTTTCTTT
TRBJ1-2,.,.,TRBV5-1,CASSLQENYGYTF,TGCGCCAGCAGCTTACAGGAAAACTATGGCTACACCTTC
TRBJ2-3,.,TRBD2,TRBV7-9,CASKSLIAGGDTQYF,TGTGCCAGCAAGAGTTTGATAGCGGGGGGGGATACGCAGTATTTT
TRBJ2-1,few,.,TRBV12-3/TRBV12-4,CASSLGNRLYNEQFF,TGTGCCAGCAGTTTAGGGAACAGATTGTACAATGAGCAGTTCTTC
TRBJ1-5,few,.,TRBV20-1,CSASMGGLGVNQPQHF,TGCAGTGCTAGTATGGGGGGGCTGGGAGTCAATCAGCCCCAGCATTTT
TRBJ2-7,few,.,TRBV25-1,CASSEFLFYEQYF,TGTGCCAGCAGTGAATTTTTGTTCTACGAGCAGTACTTC
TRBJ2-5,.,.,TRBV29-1,CSVGGQLLKETQYF,TGCAGCGTAGGAGGACAACTATTAAAAGAGACCCAGTACTTC
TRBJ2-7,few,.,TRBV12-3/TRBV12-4,CASSFPRAHEQYF,TGTGCCAGCAGTTTTCCCAGGGCCCACGAGCAGTACTTC
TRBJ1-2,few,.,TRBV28,CASQIQGLYGYTF,TGTGCCAGCCAAATACAGGGACTCTATGGCTACACCTTC
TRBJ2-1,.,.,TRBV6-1,CAGSEETKWFF,TGTGCCGGCAGTGAGGAGACAAAGTGGTTCTTC
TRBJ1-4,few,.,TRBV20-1,CSARDVWTSNEKLFF,TGCAGTGCTAGAGATGTGTGGACCTCAAATGAAAAACTGTTTTTT
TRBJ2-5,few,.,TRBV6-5,CASTVNPHEETQYF,TGTGCCAGCACCGTCAATCCCCATGAAGAGACCCAGTACTTC
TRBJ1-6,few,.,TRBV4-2,CASSQEVENSPLHF,TGTGCCAGCAGCCAAGAAGTGGAGAATTCACCCCTCCACTTT
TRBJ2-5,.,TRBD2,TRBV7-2,CASSPIGLAGETQYF,TGTGCCAGCAGCCCGATAGGACTAGCCGGGGAGACCCAGTACTTC
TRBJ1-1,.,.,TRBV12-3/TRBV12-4,CASSLFETEAFF,TGTGCCAGCAGTCTCTTTGAGACTGAAGCTTTCTTT
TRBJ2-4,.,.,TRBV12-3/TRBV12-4,CASSFGLGLAKNIQYF,TGTGCCAGCAGTTTCGGGCTGGGACTAGCCAAAAACATTCAGTACTTC
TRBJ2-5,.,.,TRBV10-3,CATYSGEETQYF,TGTGCCACGTATTCAGGGGAAGAGACCCAGTACTTC
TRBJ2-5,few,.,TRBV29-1,CSVVRQQQETQYF,TGCAGCGTTGTGAGGCAGCAACAAGAGACCCAGTACTTC
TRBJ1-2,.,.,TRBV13,CASSEGRGDYGYTF,TGTGCCAGCAGCGAAGGTAGGGGCGACTATGGCTACACCTTC
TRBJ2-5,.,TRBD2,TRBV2,CASSGIEGLADQETQYF,TGTGCCAGCAGCGGTATCGAGGGACTAGCGGATCAAGAGACCCAGTACTTC
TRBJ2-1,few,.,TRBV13,CASSFMTGYNEQFF,TGTGCCAGCAGCTTCATGACCGGATACAATGAGCAGTTCTTC
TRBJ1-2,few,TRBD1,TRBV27,CASSESGTDYGYTF,TGTGCCAGCAGTGAGTCAGGGACAGACTATGGCTACACCTTC
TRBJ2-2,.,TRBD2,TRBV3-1,CASSPRTGRAIVGELFF,TGTGCCAGCAGCCCCAGGACGGGGAGGGCAATCGTCGGGGAGCTGTTTTTT
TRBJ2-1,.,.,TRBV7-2,CASSLRERHEQFF,TGTGCCAGCAGCCTAAGGGAGAGACATGAGCAGTTCTTC
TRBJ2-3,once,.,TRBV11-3,CASSTRGPTSTDTQYF,TGTGCCAGCAGCACCAGGGGCCCCACTAGCACAGATACGCAGTATTTT
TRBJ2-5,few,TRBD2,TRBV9,CASSVYGRGGETQYF,TGTGCCAGCAGCGTATACGGGAGGGGAGGAGAGACCCAGTACTTC
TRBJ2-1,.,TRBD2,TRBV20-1,CSALHTSGGNEQFF,TGCAGTGCTCTCCACACTAGCGGGGGTAATGAGCAGTTCTTC
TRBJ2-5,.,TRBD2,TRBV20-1,CSAVGGGAGETQYF,TGCAGTGCGGTTGGCGGGGGGGCAGGAGAGACCCAGTACTTC
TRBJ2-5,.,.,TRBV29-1,CSVDSHLGETQYF,TGCAGCGTTGACTCCCATCTAGGAGAGACCCAGTACTTC
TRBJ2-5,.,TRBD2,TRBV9,CASSVGSGELETQYF,TGTGCCAGCAGCGTAGGTAGCGGGGAGTTGGAGACCCAGTACTTC
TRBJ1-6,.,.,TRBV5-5,CASSSHSPLHF,TGTGCCAGCAGCTCACATTCACCCCTCCACTTT
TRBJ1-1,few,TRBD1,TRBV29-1,CSVEDLYRGRGVGAFF,TGCAGCGTTGAAGATCTATACAGGGGGCGAGGTGTCGGAGCTTTCTTT
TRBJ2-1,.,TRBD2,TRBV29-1,CSVVSLAGVNEQFF,TGCAGCGTTGTCTCCCTAGCGGGAGTGAATGAGCAGTTCTTC
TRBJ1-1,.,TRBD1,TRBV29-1,CSVGTGDGYTEAFF,TGCAGCGTCGGAACAGGGGATGGATACACTGAAGCTTTCTTT
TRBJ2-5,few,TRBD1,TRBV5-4,CASSKNRGAQETQYF,TGTGCCAGCAGCAAGAACAGGGGCGCCCAAGAGACCCAGTACTTC
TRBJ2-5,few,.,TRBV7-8,CASSPRLVLYVETQYF,TGTGCCAGCAGCCCCCGACTAGTTTTATATGTGGAGACCCAGTACTTC
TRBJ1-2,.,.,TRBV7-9,CASSVSGRGLEGYTF,TGTGCCAGCAGCGTCAGCGGTCGGGGCCTGGAGGGCTACACCTTC
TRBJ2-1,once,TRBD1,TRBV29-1,CSVGGQGALNEQFF,TGCAGCGTTGGGGGACAGGGGGCGCTCAATGAGCAGTTCTTC
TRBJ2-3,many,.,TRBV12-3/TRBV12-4,CASSFGYTDTQYF,TGTGCCAGCAGTTTCGGCTACACAGATACGCAGTATTTT